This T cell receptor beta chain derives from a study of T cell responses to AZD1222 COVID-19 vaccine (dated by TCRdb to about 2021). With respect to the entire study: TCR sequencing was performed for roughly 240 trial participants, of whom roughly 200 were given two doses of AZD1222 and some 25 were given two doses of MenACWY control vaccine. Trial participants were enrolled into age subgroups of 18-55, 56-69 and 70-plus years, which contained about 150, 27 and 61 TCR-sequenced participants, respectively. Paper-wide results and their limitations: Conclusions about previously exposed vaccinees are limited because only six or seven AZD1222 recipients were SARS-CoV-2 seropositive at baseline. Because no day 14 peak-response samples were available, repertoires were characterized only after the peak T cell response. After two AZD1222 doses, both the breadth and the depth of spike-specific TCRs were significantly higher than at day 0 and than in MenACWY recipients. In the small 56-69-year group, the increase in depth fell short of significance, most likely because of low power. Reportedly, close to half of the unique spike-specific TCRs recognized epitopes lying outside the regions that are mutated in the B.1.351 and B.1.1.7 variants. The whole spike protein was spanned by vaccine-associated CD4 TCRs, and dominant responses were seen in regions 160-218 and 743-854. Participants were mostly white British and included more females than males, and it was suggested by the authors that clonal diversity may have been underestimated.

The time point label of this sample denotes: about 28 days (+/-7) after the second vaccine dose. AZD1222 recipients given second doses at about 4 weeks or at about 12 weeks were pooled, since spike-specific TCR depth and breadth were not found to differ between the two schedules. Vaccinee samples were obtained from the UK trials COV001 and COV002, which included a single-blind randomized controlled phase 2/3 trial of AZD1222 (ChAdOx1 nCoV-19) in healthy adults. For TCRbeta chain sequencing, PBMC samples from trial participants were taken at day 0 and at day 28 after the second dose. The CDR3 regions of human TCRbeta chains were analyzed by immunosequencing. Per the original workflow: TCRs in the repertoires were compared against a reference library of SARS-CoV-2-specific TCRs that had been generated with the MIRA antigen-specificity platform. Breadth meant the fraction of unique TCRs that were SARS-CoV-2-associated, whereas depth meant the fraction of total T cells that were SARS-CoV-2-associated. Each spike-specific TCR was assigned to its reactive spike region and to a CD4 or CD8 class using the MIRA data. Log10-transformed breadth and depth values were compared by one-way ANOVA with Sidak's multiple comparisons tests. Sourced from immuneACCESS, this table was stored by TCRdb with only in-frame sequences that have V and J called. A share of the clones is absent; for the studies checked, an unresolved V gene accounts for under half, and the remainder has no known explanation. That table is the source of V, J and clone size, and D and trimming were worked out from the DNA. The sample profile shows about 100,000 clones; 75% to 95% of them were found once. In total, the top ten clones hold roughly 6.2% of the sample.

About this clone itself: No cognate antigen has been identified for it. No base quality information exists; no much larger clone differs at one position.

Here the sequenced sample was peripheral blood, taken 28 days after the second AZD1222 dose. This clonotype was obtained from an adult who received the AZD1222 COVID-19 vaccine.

The CDR3 protein: CASSSGRGSGNTIYF. The nucleotides read TGTGCCAGCAGTTCCGGGAGGGGCTCTGGAAACACCATATATTTT. The chain is encoded by TRBV27 joined to TRBJ1-3; the D region possibly corresponds to TRBD1 (5 bases align). Measured from the cysteine to the phenylalanine, the CDR3 is 15 residues long. CDR3 DNA is the only sequence kept; it has 45 bases, read in frame from the first base. V lost 4 bases and J lost 0 bases; the stretch between them is 10 bases long. As encoded in the germline V gene (reference sequence), CDR1 is MNHEY while CDR2 is SMNVEV.